The rows below give T cell receptor beta chains drawn from one sample of a study of CD8 T cells in Susac syndrome. TCRdb analysed the immunoSEQ multiplex PCR reads with MiXCR anew, one entry per CDR3 protein. The sample shows approximately 100,000 distinct CDR3 sequences, roughly 95% of them seen only once. The sample taken for sequencing was CD4+ T cells from PBMCs. These receptors all come from a human donor in good health. The conserved cysteine and the conserved F or W are not part of the CDR3 here. For some rows the clone size is stated as once, few or many, or as a class when expanded; others skip it.

TRBV6-6	TRBJ1-4	NA	ASSYLVVGSNEKLF
TRBV19	TRBJ2-3	NA	ASSISGNSGTDTQY
TRBV7-9	TRBJ2-7	once	ASSLERGLAGLAYEQY
TRBV5-1	TRBJ1-4	NA	ASSLEGTAENEKLF
TRBV28	TRBJ2-5	NA	ASSKLTSGGRETQY
TRBV24-1	TRBJ2-4	NA	ATSAGNLAKNIQY
TRBV29-1	TRBJ1-1	NA	SVGVRTEAF
TRBV4-2	TRBJ2-7	NA	ASSRGTGTSYEQY
TRBV5-1	TRBJ2-1	NA	ASSLEPSSYNEQF
TRBV7-9	TRBJ2-1	NA	ASSLGLGGSSYNEQF